These T cell receptor beta chains were read from a single sample in a study of blood T cells in healthy people across ages. TCRdb recomputed calls from the 5' RACE reads with MiXCR, one row per CDR3 protein. The sample contains 1,800,000 or so distinct CDR3 sequences, 35% to 50% of which appear only once. The sequenced material came from blood. These receptors were collected from a human donor in good health. Both conserved end residues are trimmed from each CDR3. Part of the rows lack a size; the others show once, few, many or a class for expanded clones.

V gene: TRBV6-2/TRBV6-3
J gene: TRBJ2-5
clone size: NA
CDR3 protein: ASSYSGPSGEQY

V gene: TRBV20-1
J gene: NA
clone size: NA
CDR3 protein: SAWTGPYEQY

V gene: TRBV29-1
J gene: TRBJ2-7
clone size: NA
CDR3 protein: SVEGDSYERY

V gene: TRBV12-3/TRBV12-4
J gene: TRBJ2-3
clone size: few
CDR3 protein: ASRPTGEDTQY

V gene: TRBV7-9
J gene: TRBJ1-4
clone size: few
CDR3 protein: ASSVTGGGGEKLF

V gene: TRBV12-3/TRBV12-4
J gene: TRBJ2-1
clone size: NA
CDR3 protein: ASSFHPGSSSYNEQF

V gene: TRBV29-1
J gene: TRBJ1-1
clone size: NA
CDR3 protein: SGNTQGPTEAF

V gene: TRBV27
J gene: TRBJ1-2
clone size: NA
CDR3 protein: ASSHDRGTNYGYT

V gene: TRBV20-1
J gene: TRBJ2-7
clone size: many
CDR3 protein: SARDPGQLEY

V gene: TRBV20-1
J gene: TRBJ2-5
clone size: few
CDR3 protein: SAGQGGYQETQY

V gene: TRBV20-1
J gene: TRBJ2-6
clone size: NA
CDR3 protein: SASPLSSRSGANVLT

V gene: TRBV5-5
J gene: NA
clone size: NA
CDR3 protein: ASSLGRWTYEQY

V gene: TRBV15
J gene: TRBJ2-1
clone size: few
CDR3 protein: ATSKRWELADSYNEQF

V gene: TRBV5-1
J gene: TRBJ1-1
clone size: NA
CDR3 protein: ASSWGSAGYEAF

V gene: TRBV11-1
J gene: TRBJ2-1
clone size: NA
CDR3 protein: ASSIRGTSGYNEQF

V gene: TRBV10-3
J gene: TRBJ2-1
clone size: NA
CDR3 protein: ASSYWTSGGKNEQF

V gene: TRBV3-1
J gene: TRBJ2-7
clone size: few
CDR3 protein: ASSQPGATYEQY

V gene: TRBV7-9
J gene: TRBJ2-7
clone size: many
CDR3 protein: ASSSRSSYEQY

V gene: TRBV7-2
J gene: TRBJ2-5
clone size: NA
CDR3 protein: ASSNRTRGQETQY

V gene: TRBV20-1
J gene: TRBJ2-7
clone size: NA
CDR3 protein: SARSGGEAYEQY

V gene: TRBV5-1
J gene: TRBJ1-2
clone size: NA
CDR3 protein: TSSVLQSSNYGYT

V gene: TRBV7-2
J gene: TRBJ2-1
clone size: NA
CDR3 protein: ASSLTGAVYNERF

V gene: TRBV28
J gene: TRBJ2-1
clone size: NA
CDR3 protein: ASSRMMEYNEQF

V gene: TRBV5-1
J gene: TRBJ2-3
clone size: few
CDR3 protein: ASSPGTPYTDTQY

V gene: TRBV7-2
J gene: TRBJ2-3
clone size: NA
CDR3 protein: ASSSSGRIAITQY

V gene: TRBV20-1
J gene: TRBJ2-1
clone size: few
CDR3 protein: SHLSYRMYNEQF

V gene: TRBV7-9
J gene: TRBJ2-3
clone size: once
CDR3 protein: ASSSPSGGAQTDTQY

V gene: TRBV20-1
J gene: TRBJ1-2
clone size: few
CDR3 protein: SAPTSRGYGYT

V gene: TRBV25-1
J gene: TRBJ1-4
clone size: NA
CDR3 protein: ASSESGGADEKRF

V gene: TRBV20-1
J gene: TRBJ2-1
clone size: few
CDR3 protein: SAKRGFYNEQF

V gene: TRBV12-3/TRBV12-4
J gene: TRBJ2-7
clone size: NA
CDR3 protein: ASSLGSWGIRDEQY

V gene: TRBV28
J gene: TRBJ2-1
clone size: NA
CDR3 protein: TSSLIGTSGGKSEQF

V gene: TRBV12-3/TRBV12-4
J gene: TRBJ2-3
clone size: NA
CDR3 protein: ASRQQTAYAQY

V gene: TRBV3-1
J gene: TRBJ1-2
clone size: NA
CDR3 protein: ASSQFALVAGQGRNGYT

V gene: TRBV24-1
J gene: TRBJ1-5
clone size: NA
CDR3 protein: ATSERASYQPQH

V gene: TRBV12-3/TRBV12-4
J gene: TRBJ2-5
clone size: few
CDR3 protein: ASSLERGISGETQY

V gene: TRBV6-2/TRBV6-3
J gene: TRBJ1-1
clone size: NA
CDR3 protein: ASSYSSSGGDTEAF

V gene: TRBV20-1
J gene: TRBJ1-2
clone size: NA
CDR3 protein: SASSRGRDGYT

V gene: TRBV28
J gene: TRBJ1-1
clone size: NA
CDR3 protein: ASRAPNSNTEAF

V gene: TRBV27
J gene: TRBJ2-3
clone size: NA
CDR3 protein: ASSPSAGAFTDMQY

V gene: TRBV5-1
J gene: TRBJ1-4
clone size: NA
CDR3 protein: ASSPRQGINEKLF

V gene: TRBV6-5
J gene: TRBJ2-1
clone size: NA
CDR3 protein: AGSVHGTVNEQF

V gene: TRBV28
J gene: NA
clone size: NA
CDR3 protein: ASVGGGGYEQY

V gene: TRBV10-3
J gene: TRBJ2-3
clone size: few
CDR3 protein: AISESILDTQY

V gene: TRBV12-3/TRBV12-4
J gene: TRBJ2-1
clone size: NA
CDR3 protein: ASSPGTSRNEQF

V gene: TRBV11-1
J gene: TRBJ2-2
clone size: NA
CDR3 protein: ASSTLNPGLAGGLDTGELF

V gene: TRBV6-5
J gene: TRBJ1-6
clone size: many
CDR3 protein: ASSPGLGGTPLH

V gene: TRBV29-1
J gene: TRBJ1-1
clone size: few
CDR3 protein: SVEGGLGAF

V gene: TRBV24-1
J gene: TRBJ2-3
clone size: NA
CDR3 protein: ATSDSRGESTDTQY

V gene: TRBV7-2
J gene: TRBJ1-2
clone size: NA
CDR3 protein: ASSLVGQLAFGYT

V gene: TRBV2
J gene: TRBJ2-3
clone size: NA
CDR3 protein: ASSEGTGKDTQY

V gene: TRBV29-1
J gene: TRBJ2-7
clone size: few
CDR3 protein: SARTLAYEQY

V gene: TRBV9
J gene: TRBJ1-2
clone size: NA
CDR3 protein: ASSATGQGYGYT

V gene: TRBV27
J gene: TRBJ1-4
clone size: few
CDR3 protein: ASSPYGTGGQMTNEKLF